The sequence of this T cell receptor beta chain was determined in a study of metastatic and nonmetastatic thyroid tumors. Background on the study: It was across blood and tumor or nodule tissue from malignant and benign thyroid patients that repertoires were compared.

Authors' processing steps: The distant-metastasis classifier for papillary thyroid cancer was built from CDR3 differences across clinicopathological groups. TCRdb re-called clones via MiXCR from the PCR reads. The V and J calls come from TCRdb's annotation, not from the publication. This table holds over 25,000 clones, under 15% found once. V was clipped by 4 bases and J by 0 bases, with 7 bases between them. Looked up from germline, CDR1 is SGHTA and CDR2 is FQGNSA. The CDR3 contains 13 residues. Overall study findings and caveats: According to reports, the diversity of TCR beta was significantly higher in malignant thyroid tumors than in benign nodules, and this held in both blood and tumor samples.

This clone came up many times. Its specificity is not known. Patients had received no treatment of any kind before thyroid surgery. The sequencing input was blood. The source is a female donor with papillary thyroid cancer or a benign thyroid nodule (not recorded which). Some clones in this sample may be carry-over from other donors' samples. This sequence joins TRBV7-2 and TRBJ2-7, with D hard to call. The CDR3: CASSSPLSYEQYF. The CDR3 DNA follows: TGTGCCAGCAGCTCGCCCCTCTCCTACGAGCAGTACTTC.